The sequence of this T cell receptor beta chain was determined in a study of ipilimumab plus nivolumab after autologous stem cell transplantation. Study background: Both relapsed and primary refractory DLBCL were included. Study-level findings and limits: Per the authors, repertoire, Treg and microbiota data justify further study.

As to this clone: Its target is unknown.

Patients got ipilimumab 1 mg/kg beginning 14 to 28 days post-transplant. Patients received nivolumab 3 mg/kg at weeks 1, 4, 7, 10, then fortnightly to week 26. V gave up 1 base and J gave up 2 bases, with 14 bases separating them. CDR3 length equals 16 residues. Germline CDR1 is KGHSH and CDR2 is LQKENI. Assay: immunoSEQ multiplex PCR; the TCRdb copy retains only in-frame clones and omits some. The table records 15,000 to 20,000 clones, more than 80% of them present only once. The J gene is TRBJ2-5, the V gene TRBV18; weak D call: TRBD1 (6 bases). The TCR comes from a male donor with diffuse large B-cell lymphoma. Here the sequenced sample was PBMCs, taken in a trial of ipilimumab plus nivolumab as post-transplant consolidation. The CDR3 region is CASSPQPRQAQETQYF. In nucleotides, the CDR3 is TGTGCCAGCTCACCACAGCCCCGACAGGCTCAAGAGACCCAGTACTTC.